The TCR beta chain under discussion was sequenced for a study of T cell changes during pregnancy in multiple sclerosis. This clone was picked up one time. This table comes from immunoSEQ multiplex PCR, and its TCRdb copy is limited to in-frame clones, with some not included. This table has approximately 38,000 clones, 90% to 95% appearing once. CDR3 length equals 13 residues. The V gene's germline CDR1 is SEHNR and CDR2 FQNEAQ (reference sequence). Between the trimmed V and J ends, which lost 10 bases and 1 base, there was a span of 13 bases. This TCR was sampled from a female donor with multiple sclerosis, enrolled in a pregnancy study. V is TRBV7-9 and J is TRBJ1-1, with unresolved D. Specimen: CD8+ T cells from peripheral blood mononuclear cells, collected in the second trimester of pregnancy. Here the CDR3 reads CATRRGRNTEAFF. CDR3 in DNA: TGTGCCACCAGGCGAGGGAGGAACACTGAAGCTTTCTTT.